This T cell receptor (beta chain) is from a study of blood T cell repertoires in COVID-19. Whole-study context: Samples taken during acute and convalescent COVID-19 were collected in the United States, Italy and Spain. T cells, B-cell-depleted T cells, or PBMCs provided the cDNA or gDNA that served as material.

Original processing methods: From reference gene primer amplification, estimates of nucleated cell counts were derived. The protocol was immunoSEQ multiplex PCR, while the TCRdb copy is restricted to in-frame clones and leaves out a portion. V, J and clone size reflect that table, while D and trimming were determined from the DNA. The table shows 160,000 or so clones, with 75% to 90% occurring only once. Trimming took 1 base from V and 14 from J, leaving 12 bases between them. The CDR3 has 13 amino acids. The V gene's germline CDR1 is MGHRA and CDR2 YSYEKL. The chain uses TRBV4-1 and TRBJ1-6; no clear D. The clonotype originates from a woman in her thirties or forties with acute or convalescent COVID-19. Sequencing was performed on peripheral blood. The CDR3 sequence: CASSQVVSEALHF. CDR3 DNA sequence: TGCGCCAGCAGCCAAGTTGTCAGCGAGGCCCTCCACTTT.